The 6 T cell receptor beta chains given below trace back to one sample, sequenced in a study of T cells in localized non-small cell lung cancer. Sequencing used immunoSEQ multiplex PCR; TCRdb keeps in-frame clones, though not all of them. The table lists about 41,000 clones, approximately 86% of them singletons. The material sequenced was peripheral blood, taken before any cancer treatment. These receptors all stem from a woman between 18 and 49 years old with stage III lung adenocarcinoma.

This clone was observed once. The chain recombines TRBV29-1 with TRBJ2-3, with TRBD2 matching 12 bases. Looked up from germline, CDR1 is SQVTM and CDR2 is ANQGSEA. There are 15 residues in the CDR3. J gave up 3 bases and V 2 bases, and 3 bases lay outside the gene matches. The DNA of the CDR3 is TGCAGCGTTGAATTAGGACTAGCGGGGACAGATACGCAGTATTTT. Translated: CSVELGLAGTDTQYF.

V gene TRBV19 combines with J gene TRBJ1-1; D may be TRBD1 (6 bases). The CDR3 contains 13 residues. Trimming stripped 0 bases from V and 4 bases from J, with 6 bases between. The V gene's germline CDR1 is LNHDA and CDR2 SQIVND (reference sequence). In DNA, the CDR3 is TGTGCCAGTAGTATAGACAGGGGCACTGAAGCTTTCTTT. Its protein is CASSIDRGTEAFF.

V is TRBV7-6 and J is TRBJ1-3; tentatively, D is TRBD1 (5 bases). The germline V and J ends were trimmed by 1 base and 0 bases, with 16 bases remaining between them. This CDR3 has 18 residues. Germline V CDR1 and CDR2: SGHVS, FNYEAQ. CDR3 amino acids: CASSLGRGTIFSGNTIYF. The CDR3 DNA follows: TGTGCCAGCAGCTTAGGCCGGGGGACGATCTTCTCTGGAAACACCATATATTTT. Full variable domain (remainder filled in from reference TRBV7-6 and TRBJ1-3): GAGVSQSPRYKVTKRGQDVALRCDPISGHVSLYWYRQALGQGPEFLTYFNYEAQQDKSGLPNDRFSAERPEGSISTLTIQRTEQRDSAMYRCASSLGRGTIFSGNTIYFGEGSWLTVV.

V usage is TRBV7-2 and J usage is TRBJ2-3; D remains unclear. This CDR3 region has 16 residues. The germline V gene encodes CDR1 SGHTA and CDR2 FQGNSA. The V end was cut by 0 bases, the J end by 4 bases, with 14 bases between. The CDR3 region is CASSLARADISDTQYF. CDR3 coding DNA: TGTGCCAGCAGCTTAGCAAGGGCAGACATTTCAGATACGCAGTATTTT. The variable domain in full, completed from reference TRBV7-2 and TRBJ2-3, reads GAGVSQSPSNKVTEKGKDVELRCDPISGHTALYWYRQSLGQGLEFLIYFQGNSAPDKSGLPSDRFSAERTGGSVSTLTIQRTQQEDSAVYLCASSLARADISDTQYFGPGTRLTVL.

This clone occurred once. V usage is TRBV6-6 and J usage is TRBJ2-3; D is ambiguous. The germline CDR1 and CDR2 sequences are MNHNY and SVGAGI (reference sequence). V was cut by 6 bases and J by 4 bases, with 14 bases left in between. CDR3 length equals 14 residues. CDR3 bases: TGTGCCAGCAGCAAAGCGCAGATGGCAGATACGCAGTATTTT. This gives the protein CASSKAQMADTQYF.

V and J are TRBV30 and TRBJ1-5, with 9 bases matching TRBD1. The CDR3 spans 14 residues. V was pared by 4 bases and J by 2 bases, with 3 bases of the junction left unmatched. Germline CDR1 reads GTSNPN; CDR2 reads SVGIG (reference sequence). The CDR3, as DNA: TGTGCCTGGAACCGGGACAGGGGCAATCAGCCCCAGCATTTT. This gives the protein CAWNRDRGNQPQHF.